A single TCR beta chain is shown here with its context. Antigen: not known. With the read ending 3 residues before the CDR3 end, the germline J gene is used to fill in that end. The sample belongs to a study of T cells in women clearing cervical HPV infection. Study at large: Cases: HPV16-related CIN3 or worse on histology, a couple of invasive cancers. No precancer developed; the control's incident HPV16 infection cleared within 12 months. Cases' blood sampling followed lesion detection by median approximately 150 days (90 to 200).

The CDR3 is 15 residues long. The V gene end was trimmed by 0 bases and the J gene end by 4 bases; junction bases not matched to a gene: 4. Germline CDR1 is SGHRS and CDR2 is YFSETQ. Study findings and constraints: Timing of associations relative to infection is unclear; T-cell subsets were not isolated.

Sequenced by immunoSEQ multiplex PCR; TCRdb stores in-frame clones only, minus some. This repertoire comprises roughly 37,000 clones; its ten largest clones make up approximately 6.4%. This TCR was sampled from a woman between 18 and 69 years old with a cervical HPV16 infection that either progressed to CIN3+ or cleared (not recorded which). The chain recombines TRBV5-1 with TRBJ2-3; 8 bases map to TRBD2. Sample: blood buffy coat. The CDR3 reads CASSLERELSDTQYF. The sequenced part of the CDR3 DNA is TGCGCCAGCAGCTTGGAGCGGGAGTTATCAGATACG.